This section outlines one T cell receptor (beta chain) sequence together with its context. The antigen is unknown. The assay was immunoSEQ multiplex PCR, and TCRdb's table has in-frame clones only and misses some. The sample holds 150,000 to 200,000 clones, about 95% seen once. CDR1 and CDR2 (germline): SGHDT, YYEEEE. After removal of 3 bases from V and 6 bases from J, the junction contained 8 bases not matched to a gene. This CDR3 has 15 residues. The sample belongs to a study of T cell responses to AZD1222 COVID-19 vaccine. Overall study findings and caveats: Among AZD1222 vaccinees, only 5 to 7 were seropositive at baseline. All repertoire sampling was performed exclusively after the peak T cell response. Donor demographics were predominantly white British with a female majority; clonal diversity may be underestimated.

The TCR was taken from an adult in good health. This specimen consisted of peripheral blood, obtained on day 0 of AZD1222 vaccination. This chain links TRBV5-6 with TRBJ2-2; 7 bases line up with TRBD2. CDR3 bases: TGTGCCAGCAGCTCAAAGGGGAGGGCACCCGGGGAGCTGTTTTTT. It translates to CASSSKGRAPGELFF.